Listed below are T cell receptor beta chains from one sample, sequenced in a study of shared clonotypes between healthy human individuals. Produced via immunoSEQ multiplex PCR; TCRdb's table is partial and in-frame only. The sample has roughly 650,000 clones, 97% seen once. The sequenced material came from naive CD4+ T cells sorted from blood. The receptors derive from a woman between 25 and 40 years old in good health. The CDR3 runs from the conserved cysteine through the conserved F or W. A D gene is named only where the DNA matches it firmly.

d_gene	len	v_gene	j_gene	CDR3aa
-	16	TRBV5-1	TRBJ2-3	CASSLAAGIYTDTQYF
TRBD2	15	TRBV5-1	TRBJ2-7	CASSSLAGIAYEQYF
TRBD1	13	TRBV5-1	TRBJ2-5	CASSPTGEETQYF
TRBD2	18	TRBV27	TRBJ2-6	CASSSLAGRATGANVLTF
TRBD2	14	TRBV7-2	-	CASSSSSGFYEQYF
-	12	TRBV28	TRBJ1-2	CASSGGRGGYTF
-	14	TRBV6-1	TRBJ1-3	CASTRDRPGNTIYF
-	14	TRBV28	TRBJ1-5	CASSSTVGYQPQHF
-	16	TRBV13	TRBJ2-3	CASSLARAASADTQYF
-	15	TRBV7-6	TRBJ2-1	CASSLGGTPGHEQFF
-	14	TRBV13	TRBJ2-7	CASSLTQGPYEQYF
-	16	TRBV19	TRBJ2-3	CASSIARRAGADTQYF
-	20	TRBV30	TRBJ1-5	CAWSGRGEPTERFRNQPQHF
-	15	TRBV18	TRBJ2-3	CASSPVDRWLDTQYF
-	17	TRBV2	TRBJ1-4	CASSAGSWVPANEKLFF
TRBD2	17	TRBV2	TRBJ2-5	CASSPHYIAGGQETQYF
-	14	TRBV6-5	TRBJ1-2	CASAPGQTYYGYTF
TRBD1	15	TRBV7-2	TRBJ1-5	CASRPGQGDNQPQHF
TRBD2	17	TRBV18	TRBJ2-2	CASSGNTLAGVTGELFF
-	14	TRBV6-4	TRBJ1-1	CASSSGRGHTEAFF
-	15	TRBV5-1	TRBJ2-7	CASSLYATGSYEQYF
-	15	TRBV4-1	TRBJ1-3	CASSDPRVSGNTIYF
TRBD2	14	TRBV5-8	TRBJ2-5	CASSEGLAGGTQYF
-	18	TRBV19	TRBJ2-1	CASSVNTNGFRLYNEQFF
TRBD2	16	TRBV5-1	TRBJ2-1	CASSLEAGGHLGEQFF
-	13	TRBV18	TRBJ1-3	CASSPREGDTIYF
-	15	TRBV11-2	TRBJ1-2	CASSFTPRGNYGYTF